This TCR beta chain was captured in a study of patients and donors after allogeneic stem cell transplantation. This clonotype was counted many times. The V and J ends lost 6 bases and 5 bases, in that order; junction bases with no gene match: 11. In germline, CDR1 is KGHSH, CDR2 LQKENI. There are 16 residues in the CDR3. A single record per CDR3 protein comes from TCRdb applying MiXCR to the RT-PCR reads. Of approximately 20,000 distinct CDR3 sequences listed, around 4.5% are singletons. This clonotype was sampled from a human donor who was either an allogeneic HSCT recipient or a stem cell or donor lymphocyte infusion donor (not recorded which). It is not recorded whose cells these are; they may come from a transplant donor. Sequencing used blood, either unsorted or a sorted T cell fraction (not recorded which). This sequence joins TRBV18 and TRBJ2-2, with TRBD2 identical over 8 bases. Here the CDR3 reads CASSPPSGGETGELFF. In DNA, the CDR3 is TGTGCCAGCTCCCCCCCGAGCGGGGGCGAGACCGGGGAGCTGTTTTTT.